One and the same sample provided the 3 T cell receptor beta chains below, sequenced in a study of human T cells and chemical hapten exposure. Time point in this sample: pre-sensitization, week 0. Treatment denoted: therapeutic diphenylcyclopropenone sensitization with weekly scalp DPC. TCRdb ran MiXCR on the RACE reads and lists one entry per CDR3 protein. The sample consists of 240,000 or so distinct CDR3 sequences, more than 6.5% of them appearing once. The sample was whole blood, taken in connection with sensitization to the hapten diphenylcyclopropenone (DPC). The receptors originated from a woman aged 40-49 years with alopecia areata. Some clones in this sample may be carry-over from other donors' samples.

To note about this clonotype: Since a much larger clone is just one base distant, this may be a read error. The rearrangement uses TRBV27 and TRBJ2-3; D ambiguous. The CDR3 runs 13 residues. V lost 1 base to trimming and J lost 1 base, with 3 bases between them. Germline V CDR1 and CDR2: MNHEY, SMNVEV (reference sequence). The CDR3 sequence is CASSLFGTDTQYF. CDR3 DNA sequence: TGTGCCAGCAGTTTATTTGGCACAGATACGCAGTATTTT.

This clonotype was seen only a few times. The chain has TRBV9 and TRBJ2-3; D uncertain. CDR1 and CDR2 (germline): SGDLS, YYNGEE. V was cut by 3 bases and J by 1 base, with 15 bases left in between. The CDR3 is 16 residues long. As DNA, the CDR3 is TGTGCCAGCAGCGCCGGGCCACGGACGGGCACAGATACGCAGTATTTT. Its protein is CASSAGPRTGTDTQYF.

The chain combines TRBV7-2 with TRBJ2-3, with 10 bases identical to TRBD1. V was pared by 2 bases and J by 2 bases, with 4 bases of the junction left unmatched. Germline CDR1 reads SGHTA; CDR2 reads FQGNSA. CDR3 length equals 16 residues. CDR3 DNA sequence: TGTGCCAGCAGCTTACGGACAGGGGGAATCACAGATACGCAGTATTTT. Amino acids: CASSLRTGGITDTQYF.